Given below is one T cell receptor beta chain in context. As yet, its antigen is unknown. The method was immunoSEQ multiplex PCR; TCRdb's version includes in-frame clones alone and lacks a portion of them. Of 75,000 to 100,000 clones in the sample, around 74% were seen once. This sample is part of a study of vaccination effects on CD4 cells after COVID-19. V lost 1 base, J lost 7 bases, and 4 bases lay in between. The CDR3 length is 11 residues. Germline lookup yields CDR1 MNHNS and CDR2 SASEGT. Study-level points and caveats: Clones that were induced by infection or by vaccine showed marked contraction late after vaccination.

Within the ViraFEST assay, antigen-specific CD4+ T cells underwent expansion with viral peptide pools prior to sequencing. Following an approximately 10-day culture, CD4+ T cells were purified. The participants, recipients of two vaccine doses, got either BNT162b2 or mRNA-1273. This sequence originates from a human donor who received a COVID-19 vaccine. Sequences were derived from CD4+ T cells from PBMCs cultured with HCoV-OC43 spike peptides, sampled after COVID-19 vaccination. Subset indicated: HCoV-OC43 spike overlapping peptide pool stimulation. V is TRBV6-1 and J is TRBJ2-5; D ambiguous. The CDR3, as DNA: TGTGCCAGCAGTGAAGTGCGGACCCAGTACTTC. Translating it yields CASSEVRTQYF.